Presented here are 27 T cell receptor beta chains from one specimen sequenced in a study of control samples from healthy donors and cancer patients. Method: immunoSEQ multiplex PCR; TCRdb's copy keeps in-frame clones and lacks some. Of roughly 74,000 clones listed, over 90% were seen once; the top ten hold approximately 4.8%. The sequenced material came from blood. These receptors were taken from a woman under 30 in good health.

The CDR3 sequence is CASTALDRGNQPQHF. The CDR3 coding sequence is TGTGCCAGTACTGCGCTGGACAGGGGGAATCAGCCCCAGCATTTT. This chain links TRBV19 with TRBJ1-5, with TRBD1 matching over 10 bases. V lost 7 bases, J lost 4 bases, and 7 bases stayed unmatched. There are 15 residues in the CDR3. Germline V gene lookup returns CDR1 LNHDA and CDR2 SQIVND (reference sequence).

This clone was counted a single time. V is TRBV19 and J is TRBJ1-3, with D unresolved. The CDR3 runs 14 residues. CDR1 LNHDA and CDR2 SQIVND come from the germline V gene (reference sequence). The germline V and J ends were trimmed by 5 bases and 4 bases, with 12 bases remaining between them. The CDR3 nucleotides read TGTGCCAGTAGTCTTGGACCTGAAGGAAACACCATATATTTT. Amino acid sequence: CASSLGPEGNTIYF. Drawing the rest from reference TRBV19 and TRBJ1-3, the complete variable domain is DGGITQSPKYLFRKEGQNVTLSCEQNLNHDAMYWYRQDPGQGLRLIYYSQIVNDFQKGDIAEGYSVSREKKESFPLTVTSAQKNPTAFYLCASSLGPEGNTIYFGEGSWLTVV.

In nucleotides, the CDR3 is TGTGCCAGCAGAGGGGTTGGAAACACCATATATTTT. Its protein is CASRGVGNTIYF. The rearrangement joins TRBV28 to TRBJ1-3, with a possible D match to TRBD1 (5 bases). The ends were cut back, 6 bases at V and 3 bases at J, with 6 bases in the middle. This CDR3 is built from 12 residues. The germline V gene encodes CDR1 MDHEN and CDR2 SYDVKM.

CDR3 sequence reads: CAIRDPLGPEAFF. The CDR3 DNA reads as TGTGCCATCAGGGATCCGTTGGGGCCTGAAGCTTTCTTT. The V and J genes are TRBV10-3 and TRBJ1-1; TRBD1 might be the D (5 bases). The germline V gene encodes CDR1 ENHRY and CDR2 SYGVKD. V was trimmed by 6 bases and J by 6 bases, leaving 14 bases between them. CDR3 size: 13 residues.

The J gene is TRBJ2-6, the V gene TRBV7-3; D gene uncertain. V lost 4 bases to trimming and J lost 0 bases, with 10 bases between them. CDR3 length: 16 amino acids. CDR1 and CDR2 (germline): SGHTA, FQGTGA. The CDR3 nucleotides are TGTGCCAGCAGCTCAGGACGGAACTCTGGGGCCAACGTCCTGACTTTC. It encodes CASSSGRNSGANVLTF.

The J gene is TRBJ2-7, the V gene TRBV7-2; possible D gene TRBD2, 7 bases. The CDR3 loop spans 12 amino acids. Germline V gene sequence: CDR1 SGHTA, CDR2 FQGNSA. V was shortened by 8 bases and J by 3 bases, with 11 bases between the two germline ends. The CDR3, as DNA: TGTGCCAGCCGGGGGGCGAACTACGAGCAGTACTTC. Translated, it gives CASRGANYEQYF. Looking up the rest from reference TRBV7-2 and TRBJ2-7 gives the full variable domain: GAGVSQSPSNKVTEKGKDVELRCDPISGHTALYWYRQSLGQGLEFLIYFQGNSAPDKSGLPSDRFSAERTGGSVSTLTIQRTQQEDSAVYLCASRGANYEQYFGPGTRLTVT.

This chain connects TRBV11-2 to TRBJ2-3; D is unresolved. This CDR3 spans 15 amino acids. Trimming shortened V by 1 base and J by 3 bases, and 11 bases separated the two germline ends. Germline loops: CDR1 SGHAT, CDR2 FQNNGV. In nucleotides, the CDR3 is TGTGCCAGCAGCTTAGCGGTGGGTCGGACAGATACGCAGTATTTT. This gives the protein CASSLAVGRTDTQYF.

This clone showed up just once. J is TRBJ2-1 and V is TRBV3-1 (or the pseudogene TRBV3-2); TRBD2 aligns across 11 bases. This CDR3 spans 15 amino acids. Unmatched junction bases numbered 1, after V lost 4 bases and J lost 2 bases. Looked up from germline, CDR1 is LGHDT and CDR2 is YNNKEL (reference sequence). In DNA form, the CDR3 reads TGTGCCAGCAGCCTGGGACTAGCGGCCTACAATGAGCAGTTCTTC. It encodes CASSLGLAAYNEQFF.

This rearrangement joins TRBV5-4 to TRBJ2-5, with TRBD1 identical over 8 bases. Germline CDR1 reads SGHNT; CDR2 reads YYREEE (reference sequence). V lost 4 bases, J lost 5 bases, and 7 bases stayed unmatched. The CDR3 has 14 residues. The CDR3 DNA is TGTGCCAGCAGCCCCGGGACAGGTGGGGAGACCCAGTACTTC. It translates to CASSPGTGGETQYF.

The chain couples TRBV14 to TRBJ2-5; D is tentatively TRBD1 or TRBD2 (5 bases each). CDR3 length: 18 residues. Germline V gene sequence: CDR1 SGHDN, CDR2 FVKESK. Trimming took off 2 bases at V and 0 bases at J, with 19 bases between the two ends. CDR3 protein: CASSQISGASRNQETQYF. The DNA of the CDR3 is TGTGCCAGCAGCCAAATATCCGGGGCCAGCCGAAACCAAGAGACCCAGTACTTC.

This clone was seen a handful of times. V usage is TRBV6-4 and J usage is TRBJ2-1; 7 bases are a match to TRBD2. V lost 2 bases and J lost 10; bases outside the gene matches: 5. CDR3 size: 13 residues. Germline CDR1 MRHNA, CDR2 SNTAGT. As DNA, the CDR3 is TGTGCCAGCAGTGACCGGACTAGTGGAGAGCAGTTCTTC. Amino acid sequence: CASSDRTSGEQFF.

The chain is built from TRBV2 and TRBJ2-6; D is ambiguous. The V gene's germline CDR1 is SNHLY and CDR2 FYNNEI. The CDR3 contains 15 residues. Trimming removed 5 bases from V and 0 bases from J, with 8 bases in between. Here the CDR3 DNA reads TGTGCCAGCAGTAGCTTGAGCTCTGGGGCCAACGTCCTGACTTTC. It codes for CASSSLSSGANVLTF.

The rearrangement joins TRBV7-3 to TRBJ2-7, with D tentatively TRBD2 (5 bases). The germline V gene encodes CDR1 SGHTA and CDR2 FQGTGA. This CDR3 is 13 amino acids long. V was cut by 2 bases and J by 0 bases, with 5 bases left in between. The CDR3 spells CASSLDYSYEQYF. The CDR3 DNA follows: TGTGCCAGCAGCTTAGACTACTCCTACGAGCAGTACTTC.

CDR3 region: CASSQEPKTALNYGYTF. DNA for the CDR3: TGTGCCAGCAGCCAAGAACCGAAGACAGCCCTTAACTATGGCTACACCTTC. The chain links TRBV3-1 (or the pseudogene TRBV3-2) to TRBJ1-2, with TRBD1 as a possible D gene (5 bases). This CDR3 is 17 amino acids long. V shed 0 bases and J shed 1 base, with 15 bases lying between them. Germline values: CDR1 LGHDT, CDR2 YNNKEL (reference sequence).

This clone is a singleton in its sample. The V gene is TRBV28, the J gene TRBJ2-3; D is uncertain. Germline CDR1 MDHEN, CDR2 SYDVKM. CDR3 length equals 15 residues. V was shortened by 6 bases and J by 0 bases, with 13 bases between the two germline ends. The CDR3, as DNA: TGTGCCAGCAGCAAACCATCTACTAGCACAGATACGCAGTATTTT. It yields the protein CASSKPSTSTDTQYF.

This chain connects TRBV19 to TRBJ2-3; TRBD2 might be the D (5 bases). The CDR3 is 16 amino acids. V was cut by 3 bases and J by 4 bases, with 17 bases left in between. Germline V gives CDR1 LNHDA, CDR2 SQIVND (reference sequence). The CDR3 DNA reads TGTGCCAGTAGTATTTCTGGAGGAAGCGGATCAGATACGCAGTATTTT. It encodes CASSISGGSGSDTQYF.

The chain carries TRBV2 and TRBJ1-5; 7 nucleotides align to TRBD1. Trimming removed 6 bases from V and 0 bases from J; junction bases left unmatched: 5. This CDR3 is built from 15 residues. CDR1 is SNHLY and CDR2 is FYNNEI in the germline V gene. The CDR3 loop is CASRGQRNSNQPQHF. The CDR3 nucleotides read TGTGCCAGCAGGGGACAGCGAAATAGCAATCAGCCCCAGCATTTT. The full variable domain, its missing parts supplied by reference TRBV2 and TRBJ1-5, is EPEVTQTPSHQVTQMGQEVILRCVPISNHLYFYWYRQILGQKVEFLVSFYNNEISEKSEIFDDQFSVERPDGSNFTLKIRSTKLEDSAMYFCASRGQRNSNQPQHFGDGTRLSIL.

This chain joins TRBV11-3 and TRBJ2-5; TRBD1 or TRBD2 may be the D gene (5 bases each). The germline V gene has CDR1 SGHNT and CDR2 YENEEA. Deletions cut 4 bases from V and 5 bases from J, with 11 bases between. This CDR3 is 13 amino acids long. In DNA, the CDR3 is TGTGCCAGCAGCTGGGGGATTGCGGAGACCCAGTACTTC. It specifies CASSWGIAETQYF.

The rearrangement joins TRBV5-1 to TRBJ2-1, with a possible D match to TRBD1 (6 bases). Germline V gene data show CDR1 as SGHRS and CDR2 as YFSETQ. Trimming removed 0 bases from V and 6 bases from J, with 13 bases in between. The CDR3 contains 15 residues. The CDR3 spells CASSLGGQPFNEQFF. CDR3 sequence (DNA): TGCGCCAGCAGCTTGGGCGGACAGCCCTTCAATGAGCAGTTCTTC.

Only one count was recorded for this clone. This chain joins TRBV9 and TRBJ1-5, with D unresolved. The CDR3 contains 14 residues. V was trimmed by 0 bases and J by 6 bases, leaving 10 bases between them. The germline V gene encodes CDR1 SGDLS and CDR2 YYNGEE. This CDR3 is CASSVGAWGQPQHF. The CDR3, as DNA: TGTGCCAGCAGCGTAGGGGCCTGGGGTCAGCCCCAGCATTTT.

The CDR3 bases are TGTGCCAGCAGCTCCACGCCCGATCAGCCCCAGCATTTT. The encoded protein is CASSSTPDQPQHF. This chain uses TRBV9 with TRBJ1-5, with D uncertain. Trimming cost V 4 bases and J 5 bases, with 10 bases left between them. This CDR3 is built from 13 residues. Germline CDR1 reads SGDLS; CDR2 reads YYNGEE.

The CDR3, as DNA: TGTGCCAGCAGCCAAGTTCTATGGTCCATTAACCCCCGCGAGCAGTACTTC. Protein: CASSQVLWSINPREQYF. The genes are TRBV4-2 and TRBJ2-7; D remains unclear. In germline, CDR1 is LGHNA, CDR2 YNFKEQ. CDR3 size: 17 residues. V lost 1 base and J lost 6, with 22 bases in between.

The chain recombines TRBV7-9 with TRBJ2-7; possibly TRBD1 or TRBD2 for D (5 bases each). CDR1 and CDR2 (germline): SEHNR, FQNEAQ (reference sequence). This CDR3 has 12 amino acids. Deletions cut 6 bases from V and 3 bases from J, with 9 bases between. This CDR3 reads CASSRDRYEQYF. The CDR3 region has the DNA TGTGCCAGCAGTCGGGACCGCTACGAGCAGTACTTC.

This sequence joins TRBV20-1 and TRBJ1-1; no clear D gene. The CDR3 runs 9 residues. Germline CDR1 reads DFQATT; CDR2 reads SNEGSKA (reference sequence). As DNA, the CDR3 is TGCCAAAACCCCACTGAAGCTTTCTTT. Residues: CQNPTEAFF.

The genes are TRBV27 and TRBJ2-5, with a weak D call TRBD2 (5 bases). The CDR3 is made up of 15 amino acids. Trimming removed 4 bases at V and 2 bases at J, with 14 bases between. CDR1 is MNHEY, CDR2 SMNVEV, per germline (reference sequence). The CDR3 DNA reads TGTGCCAGCAGTTCCATCTTAGCGACTCAAGAGACCCAGTACTTC. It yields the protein CASSSILATQETQYF.

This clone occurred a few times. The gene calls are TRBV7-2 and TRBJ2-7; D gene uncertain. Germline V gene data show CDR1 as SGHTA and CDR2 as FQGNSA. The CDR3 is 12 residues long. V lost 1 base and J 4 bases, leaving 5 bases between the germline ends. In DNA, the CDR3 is TGTGCCAGCAGCTTAGAAGTGTACGAGCAGTACTTC. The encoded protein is CASSLEVYEQYF.

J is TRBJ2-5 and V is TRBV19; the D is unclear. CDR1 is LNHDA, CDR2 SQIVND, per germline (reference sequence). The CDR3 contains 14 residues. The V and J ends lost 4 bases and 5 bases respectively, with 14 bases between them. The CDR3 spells CASSSPGLWETQYF. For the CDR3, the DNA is TGTGCCAGTAGTAGCCCCGGGTTGTGGGAGACCCAGTACTTC.